The 23 T cell receptor beta chains in this list originate from one sample, sequenced in a study of shared clonotypes between healthy human individuals. TCRdb keeps only in-frame clones here, not all; method: immunoSEQ multiplex PCR. The table lists millions of clones, 80% to 95% of them singletons, with about 0.39% in the top ten. The material sequenced was naive CD4+ T cells from PBMCs. Specified subset: CD45RA+ positively selected. All receptors derive from a young man in good health. Some clones in this sample may be carry-over from other donors' samples.

This clone has a handful of counts. This chain connects TRBV7-9 to TRBJ1-1; no clear D gene. This CDR3 has 14 residues. The germline V and J ends were trimmed by 2 bases and 4 bases, with 11 bases remaining between them. From germline, CDR1 is SEHNR and CDR2 FQNEAQ (reference sequence). The DNA for the CDR3 is TGTGCCAGCAGCTTAACGGGGAGGACCACTGAAGCTTTCTTT. Translated: CASSLTGRTTEAFF.

The J gene is TRBJ2-7, the V gene TRBV6-5; D is possibly TRBD1 (6 bases). The CDR3 has 15 amino acids. V was cut by 6 bases and J by 2 bases, with 17 bases left in between. The germline V gene encodes CDR1 MNHEY and CDR2 SVGAGI. CDR3 protein: CASSPTAGVAYEQYF. In DNA, the CDR3 is TGTGCCAGCAGCCCGACCGCAGGGGTAGCCTACGAGCAGTACTTC.

This rearrangement joins TRBV6-5 to TRBJ2-4; 9 nucleotides align to TRBD1. V lost 6 bases to trimming and J lost 4 bases; unmatched junction nucleotides: 4. The germline V gene encodes CDR1 MNHEY and CDR2 SVGAGI. The CDR3 consists of 14 residues. CDR3: CASSRDRVKNIQYF. The CDR3 region has the DNA TGTGCCAGCAGCCGGGACAGGGTAAAAAACATTCAGTACTTC.

The chain joins TRBV18 to TRBJ2-7, with 9 bases that match TRBD2. This CDR3 has 15 residues. Germline V gene data show CDR1 as KGHSH and CDR2 as LQKENI. Losses at the gene ends were 3 bases for V and 5 bases for J; bases not matched to a gene: 8. The CDR3 region has the DNA TGTGCCAGCTCACCGCCCTTGGGACTAGCTCACGAGCAGTACTTC. Protein product: CASSPPLGLAHEQYF.

V and J are TRBV28 and TRBJ2-3; 9 bases align to TRBD2. The CDR3 totals 16 residues. CDR1 and CDR2 from the germline V gene are MDHEN and SYDVKM. Trimming removed 3 bases from V and 4 bases from J; junction bases left unmatched: 8. CDR3 nucleotide sequence: TGTGCCAGCAGTTTGGGGTCAGCGGGAGGTTCAGATACGCAGTATTTT. It translates to CASSLGSAGGSDTQYF.

The rearrangement uses TRBV5-6 and TRBJ2-1, with 8 bases aligning to TRBD1. Germline V gene data show CDR1 as SGHDT and CDR2 as YYEEEE. The V segment lost 0 bases and the J segment 5 bases; nucleotides outside the gene matches: 10. The CDR3 has 17 residues. As DNA, the CDR3 is TGTGCCAGCAGCTTGGCAGGGACAGGACTTTTTAACAATGAGCAGTTCTTC. It translates to CASSLAGTGLFNNEQFF.

In nucleotides, the CDR3 is TGTGCCAGCAGCCCCGCGTCAGATACGCAGTATTTT. This encodes CASSPASDTQYF. The rearrangement links TRBV7-2 to TRBJ2-3; D is unclear. In germline, CDR1 is SGHTA, CDR2 FQGNSA. Trimming left V 5 bases short and J 4 bases short, with 7 bases between. This CDR3 region has 12 residues.

The V and J genes are TRBV5-1 and TRBJ1-6; 7 nucleotides match TRBD1. Germline V CDR1 and CDR2: SGHRS, YFSETQ. CDR3 length: 15 residues. V trimming: 0 bases; J trimming: 5 bases; junction bases outside the gene matches: 2. The CDR3 nucleotides read TGCGCCAGCAGCTTGGGGACAGGCAATAATTCACCCCTCCACTTT. Residues: CASSLGTGNNSPLHF.

This chain links TRBV6-6 with TRBJ2-1; a possible D gene is TRBD2 (5 bases). The CDR3 covers 14 residues. Trimming shortened V by 7 bases and J by 8 bases, and 18 bases separated the two germline ends. Germline V gives CDR1 MNHNY, CDR2 SVGAGI (reference sequence). The CDR3 DNA is TGTGCCAGCATCGGACGCAGAAATAGCGATGAGCAGTTCTTC. This translates into CASIGRRNSDEQFF.

This clone was seen only once. The rearrangement uses TRBV5-1 and TRBJ2-1, with D perhaps TRBD1 (6 bases). The germline gives CDR1 SGHRS, CDR2 YFSETQ. The length of the CDR3 is 14 residues. V lost 5 bases, J lost 6 bases, and 15 bases lay in between. The CDR3 DNA follows: TGCGCCAGCAGTCGGGCAGGGGAGCCCAATGAGCAGTTCTTC. Amino acids: CASSRAGEPNEQFF. The variable domain in full, with the rest retrieved from reference TRBV5-1 and TRBJ2-1, is KAGVTQTPRYLIKTRGQQVTLSCSPISGHRSVSWYQQTPGQGLQFLFEYFSETQRNKGNFPGRFSGRQFSNSRSEMNVSTLELGDSALYLCASSRAGEPNEQFFGPGTRLTVL.

V is TRBV6-5 and J is TRBJ2-7; D gene ambiguous. Germline assignment: CDR1 MNHEY and CDR2 SVGAGI. The V and J ends lost 10 bases and 3 bases respectively, with 16 bases between them. This CDR3 region has 13 residues. CDR3 DNA: TGTGCCACAGCCCTCAGCAGCTACTACGAGCAGTACTTC. Its protein is CATALSSYYEQYF.

This chain links TRBV28 with TRBJ2-5; D ambiguous. Looked up from germline, CDR1 is MDHEN and CDR2 is SYDVKM. The CDR3 contains 14 residues. V shed 4 bases and J shed 5 bases, with 14 bases lying between them. The CDR3 loop is CASSSPGLSETQYF. For the CDR3, the DNA is TGTGCCAGCAGTTCCCCTGGTCTATCGGAGACCCAGTACTTC.

The chain joins TRBV7-9 to TRBJ1-2; D is uncertain. This CDR3 is built from 15 residues. Germline CDR1 and CDR2: SEHNR and FQNEAQ (reference sequence). The V gene lost 1 base and the J gene lost 2 bases, with 11 bases spanning the gap. DNA for the CDR3: TGTGCCAGCAGCTTAGTTGGCCTCCCCAACTATGGCTACACCTTC. Encoded protein: CASSLVGLPNYGYTF. Together with reference TRBV7-9 and TRBJ1-2, the CDR3 gives the full variable domain: DTGVSQNPRHKITKRGQNVTFRCDPISEHNRLYWYRQTLGQGPEFLTYFQNEAQLEKSRLLSDRFSAERPKGSFSTLEIQRTEQGDSAMYLCASSLVGLPNYGYTFGSGTRLTVV.

This chain connects TRBV15 to TRBJ2-1; no definite D call. V lost 0 bases to trimming and J lost 1 base, with 10 bases between them. The length of the CDR3 is 16 residues. The germline gives CDR1 LNHNV, CDR2 YYDKDF (reference sequence). CDR3 nucleotide sequence: TGTGCCACCAGCAGAGATCGAGCTATGTCCTACAATGAGCAGTTCTTC. Amino acids: CATSRDRAMSYNEQFF.

The rearrangement uses TRBV28 and TRBJ2-3; D not certain. The CDR3 spans 13 residues. The V gene lost 5 bases and the J gene lost 6 bases, with 12 bases spanning the gap. Germline V gene sequence: CDR1 MDHEN, CDR2 SYDVKM. The CDR3 here is CASSSELRDTQYF. The CDR3 coding sequence is TGTGCCAGCAGTAGCGAGCTGAGGGATACGCAGTATTTT.

This chain connects TRBV6-5 to TRBJ2-7, with D uncertain. Trimming removed 6 bases at V and 2 bases at J, with 14 bases between. Germline CDR1 MNHEY, CDR2 SVGAGI. This CDR3 comprises 14 residues. The CDR3 region is CASRHDPGPYEQYF. In DNA form, the CDR3 reads TGTGCCAGCAGGCACGACCCGGGTCCCTACGAGCAGTACTTC.

V usage is TRBV19 and J usage is TRBJ1-2, with 7 nucleotides matching TRBD1. The V gene's germline CDR1 is LNHDA and CDR2 SQIVND (reference sequence). V lost 9 bases to trimming and J lost 5 bases; unmatched junction nucleotides: 9. This CDR3 comprises 13 residues. Written as DNA, the CDR3 is TGTGCCAGCCAATTCCGGGACAGATATGGCTACACCTTC. As protein: CASQFRDRYGYTF.

This chain joins TRBV19 and TRBJ2-1; 9 bases map to TRBD2. V was clipped by 4 bases and J by 4 bases; unmatched bases: 8. This CDR3 comprises 16 residues. Germline CDR1 and CDR2: LNHDA and SQIVND (reference sequence). The CDR3 here is CASSTRLADSYNEQFF. CDR3 bases: TGTGCCAGTAGTACGCGACTAGCGGACAGTTACAATGAGCAGTTCTTC.

CDR3 protein: CASSHSRDTEFVNTEAFF. The CDR3 DNA sequence: TGCGCCAGCAGCCATAGCCGGGACACCGAATTCGTGAACACTGAAGCTTTCTTT. The chain employs TRBV4-3 and TRBJ1-1, with D perhaps TRBD1 (6 bases). This CDR3 has 18 amino acids. Germline V CDR1 and CDR2: LGHNA, YSLEER. V lost 3 bases, J lost 0 bases, and 20 bases lay in between.

CDR3 loop: CASRETGGRNIQYF. As DNA, the CDR3 is TGTGCCAGCAGGGAAACAGGGGGACGAAACATTCAGTACTTC. The chain carries TRBV5-4 and TRBJ2-4; 8 nucleotides agree with TRBD1. The CDR3 sequence is 14 residues long. Germline V gene sequence: CDR1 SGHNT, CDR2 YYREEE (reference sequence). The trim removed 5 bases at V and 6 bases at J, leaving 7 bases unmatched.

The chain is built from TRBV30 and TRBJ2-1; D call uncertain. This CDR3 comprises 15 residues. Trimming cost V 0 bases and J 2 bases, with 11 bases left between them. Per germline, CDR1 GTSNPN and CDR2 SVGIG (reference sequence). The CDR3 DNA follows: TGTGCCTGGAGTGTACTGACGGGCCCCTACAATGAGCAGTTCTTC. Encoded protein: CAWSVLTGPYNEQFF.

The V and J genes are TRBV2 and TRBJ1-2; D may be TRBD1 (6 bases). This CDR3 is 14 amino acids long. The V end lost 10 bases, the J end lost 7 bases, and 22 bases lay between the germline ends. Germline CDR1 is SNHLY and CDR2 is FYNNEI. CDR3 sequence reads: CATTVGGAYGGYTF. Here the CDR3 DNA reads TGTGCCACCACTGTGGGGGGGGCTTACGGTGGCTACACCTTC.

The chain has TRBV28 and TRBJ1-5; D possibly corresponds to TRBD1 (5 bases). The CDR3 is 16 amino acids. Per the germline V gene, CDR1 is MDHEN and CDR2 is SYDVKM. Trimming removed 8 bases at V and 0 bases at J, with 17 bases between. CDR3 DNA: TGTGCCAGCTCTTCGACAGCCCATTATAGCAATCAGCCCCAGCATTTT. Translated, it gives CASSSTAHYSNQPQHF. The whole variable domain, filled in from reference TRBV28 and TRBJ1-5, reads DVKVTQSSRYLVKRTGEKVFLECVQDMDHENMFWYRQDPGLGLRLIYFSYDVKMKEKGDIPEGYSVSREKKERFSLILESASTNQTSMYLCASSSTAHYSNQPQHFGDGTRLSIL.